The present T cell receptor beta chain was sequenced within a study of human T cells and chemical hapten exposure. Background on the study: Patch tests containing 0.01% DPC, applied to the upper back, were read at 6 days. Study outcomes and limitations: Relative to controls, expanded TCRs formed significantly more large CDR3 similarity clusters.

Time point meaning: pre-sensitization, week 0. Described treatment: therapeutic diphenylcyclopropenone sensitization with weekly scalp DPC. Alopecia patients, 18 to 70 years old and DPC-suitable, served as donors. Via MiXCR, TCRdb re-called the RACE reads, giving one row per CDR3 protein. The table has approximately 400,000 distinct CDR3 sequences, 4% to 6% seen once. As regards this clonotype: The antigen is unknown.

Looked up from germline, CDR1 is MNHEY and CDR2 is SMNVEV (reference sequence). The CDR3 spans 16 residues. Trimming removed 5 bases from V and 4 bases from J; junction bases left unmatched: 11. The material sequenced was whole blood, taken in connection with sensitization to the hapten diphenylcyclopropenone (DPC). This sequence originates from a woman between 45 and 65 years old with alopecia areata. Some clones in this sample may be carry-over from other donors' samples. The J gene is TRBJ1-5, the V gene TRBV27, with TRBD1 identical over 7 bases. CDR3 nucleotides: TGTGCCAGCAGTCCTTGGACAGGCCATGGGAATCAGCCCCAGCATTTT. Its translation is CASSPWTGHGNQPQHF.